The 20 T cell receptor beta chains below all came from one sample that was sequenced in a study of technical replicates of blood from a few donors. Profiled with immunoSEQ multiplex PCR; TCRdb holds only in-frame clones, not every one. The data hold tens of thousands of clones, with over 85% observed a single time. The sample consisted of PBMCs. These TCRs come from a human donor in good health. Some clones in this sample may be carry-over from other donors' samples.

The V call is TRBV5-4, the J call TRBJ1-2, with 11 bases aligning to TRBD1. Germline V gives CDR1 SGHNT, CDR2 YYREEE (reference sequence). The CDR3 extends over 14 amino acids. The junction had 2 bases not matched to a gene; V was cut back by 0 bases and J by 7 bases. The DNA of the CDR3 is TGTGCCAGCAGCTTGGATGGGACAGGGGGTGGCTACACCTTC. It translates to CASSLDGTGGGYTF.

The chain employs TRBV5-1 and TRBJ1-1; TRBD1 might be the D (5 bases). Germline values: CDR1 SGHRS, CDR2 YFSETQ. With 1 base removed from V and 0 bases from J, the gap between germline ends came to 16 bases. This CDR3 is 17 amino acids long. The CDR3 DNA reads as TGCGCCAGCAGCTTGTTGGCGGGACGTAGCATGAACACTGAAGCTTTCTTT. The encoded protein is CASSLLAGRSMNTEAFF.

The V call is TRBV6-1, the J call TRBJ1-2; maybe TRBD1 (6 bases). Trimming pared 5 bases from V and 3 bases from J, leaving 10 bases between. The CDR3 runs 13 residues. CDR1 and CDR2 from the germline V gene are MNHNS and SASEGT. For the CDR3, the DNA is TGTGCCAGCAGTTTACAGGGAGACTATGGCTACACCTTC. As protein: CASSLQGDYGYTF.

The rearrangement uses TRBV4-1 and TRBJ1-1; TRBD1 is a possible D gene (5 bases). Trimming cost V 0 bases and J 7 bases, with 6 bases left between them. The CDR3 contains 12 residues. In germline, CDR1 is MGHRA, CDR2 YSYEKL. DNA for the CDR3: TGCGCCAGCAGCCAAGATACAGGTGAAGCTTTCTTT. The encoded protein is CASSQDTGEAFF.

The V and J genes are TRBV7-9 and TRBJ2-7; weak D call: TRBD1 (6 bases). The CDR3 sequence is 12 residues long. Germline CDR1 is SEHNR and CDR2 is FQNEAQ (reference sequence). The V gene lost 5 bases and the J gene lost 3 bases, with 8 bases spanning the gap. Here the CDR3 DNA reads TGTGCCAGCAGCAGGACAGTCTACGAGCAGTACTTC. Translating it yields CASSRTVYEQYF.

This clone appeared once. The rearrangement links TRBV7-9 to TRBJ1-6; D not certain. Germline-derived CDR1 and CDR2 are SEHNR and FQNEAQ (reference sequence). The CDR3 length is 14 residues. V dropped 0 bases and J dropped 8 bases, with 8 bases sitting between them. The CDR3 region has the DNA TGTGCCAGCAGCTTAGCGCGGGGTCATTCACCCCTCCACTTT. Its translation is CASSLARGHSPLHF.

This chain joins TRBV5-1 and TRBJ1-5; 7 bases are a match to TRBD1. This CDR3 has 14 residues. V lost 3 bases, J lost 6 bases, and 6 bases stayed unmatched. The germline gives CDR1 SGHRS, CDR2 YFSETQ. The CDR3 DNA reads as TGCGCCAGCAGCTACGAAGGGGGCGGTCAGCCCCAGCATTTT. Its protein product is CASSYEGGGQPQHF.

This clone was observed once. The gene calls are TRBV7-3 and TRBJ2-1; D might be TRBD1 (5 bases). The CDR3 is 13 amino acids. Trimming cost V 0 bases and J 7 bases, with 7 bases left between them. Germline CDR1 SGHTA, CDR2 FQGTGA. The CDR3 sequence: CASSLTRGNEQFF. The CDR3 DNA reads TGTGCCAGCAGCTTAACTAGGGGAAATGAGCAGTTCTTC.

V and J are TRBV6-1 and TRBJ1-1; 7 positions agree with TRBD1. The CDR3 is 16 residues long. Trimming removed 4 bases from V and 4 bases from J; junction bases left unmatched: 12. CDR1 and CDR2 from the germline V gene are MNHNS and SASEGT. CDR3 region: CASSGRGADRGTEAFF. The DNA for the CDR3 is TGTGCCAGCAGTGGCAGGGGGGCCGACAGAGGCACTGAAGCTTTCTTT.

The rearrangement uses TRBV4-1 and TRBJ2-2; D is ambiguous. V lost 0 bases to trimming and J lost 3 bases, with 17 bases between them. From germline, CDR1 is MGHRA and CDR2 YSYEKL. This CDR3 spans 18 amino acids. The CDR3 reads CASSQDLSQLVYTGELFF. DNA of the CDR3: TGCGCCAGCAGCCAAGATCTTTCACAGTTAGTATACACCGGGGAGCTGTTTTTT.

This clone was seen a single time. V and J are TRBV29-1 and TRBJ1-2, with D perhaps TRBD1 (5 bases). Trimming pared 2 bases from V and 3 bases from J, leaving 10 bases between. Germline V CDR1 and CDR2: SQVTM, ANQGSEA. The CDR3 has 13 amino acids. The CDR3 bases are TGCAGCGTTGAAAGGGGTTTCTACTATGGCTACACCTTC. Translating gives CSVERGFYYGYTF.

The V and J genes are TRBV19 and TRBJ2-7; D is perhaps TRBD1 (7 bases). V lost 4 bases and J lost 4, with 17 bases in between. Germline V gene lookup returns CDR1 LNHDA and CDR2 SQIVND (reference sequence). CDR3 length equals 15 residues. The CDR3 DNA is TGTGCCAGTAGTACTCGCCCAGGGGGGATGTACGAGCAGTACTTC. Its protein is CASSTRPGGMYEQYF.

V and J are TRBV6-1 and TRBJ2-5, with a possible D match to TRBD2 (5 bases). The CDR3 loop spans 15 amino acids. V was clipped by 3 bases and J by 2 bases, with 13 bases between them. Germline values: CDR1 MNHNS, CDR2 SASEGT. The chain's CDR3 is CASSEGYRGQETQYF. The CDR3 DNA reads TGTGCCAGCAGTGAGGGATATCGGGGACAAGAGACCCAGTACTTC.

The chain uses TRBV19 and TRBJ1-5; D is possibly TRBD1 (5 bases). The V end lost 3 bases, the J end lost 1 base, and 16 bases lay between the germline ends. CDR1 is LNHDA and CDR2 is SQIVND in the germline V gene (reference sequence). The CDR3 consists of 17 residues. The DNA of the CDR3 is TGTGCCAGTAGTATGGAAGGGGCGGCCGCCAGCAATCAGCCCCAGCATTTT. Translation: CASSMEGAAASNQPQHF.

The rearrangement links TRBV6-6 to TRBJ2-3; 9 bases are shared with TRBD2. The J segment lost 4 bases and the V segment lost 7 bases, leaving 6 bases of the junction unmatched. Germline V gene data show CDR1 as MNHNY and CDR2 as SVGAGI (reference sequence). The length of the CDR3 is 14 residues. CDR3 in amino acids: CASKTGLASDTQYF. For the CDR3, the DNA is TGTGCCAGCAAAACGGGACTAGCTTCAGATACGCAGTATTTT.

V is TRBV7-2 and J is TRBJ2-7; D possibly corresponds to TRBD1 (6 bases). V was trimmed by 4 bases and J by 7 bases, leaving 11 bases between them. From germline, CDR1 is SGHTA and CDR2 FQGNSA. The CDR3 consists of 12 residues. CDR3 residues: CASSSYDREQYF. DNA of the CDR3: TGTGCCAGCAGCTCATACGACAGGGAGCAGTACTTC.

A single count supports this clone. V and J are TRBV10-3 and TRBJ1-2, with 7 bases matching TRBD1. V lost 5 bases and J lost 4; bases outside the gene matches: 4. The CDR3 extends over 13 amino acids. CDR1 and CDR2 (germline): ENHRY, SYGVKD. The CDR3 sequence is CAISRDRGYGYTF. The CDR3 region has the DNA TGTGCCATCAGTAGGGACAGAGGCTATGGCTACACCTTC.

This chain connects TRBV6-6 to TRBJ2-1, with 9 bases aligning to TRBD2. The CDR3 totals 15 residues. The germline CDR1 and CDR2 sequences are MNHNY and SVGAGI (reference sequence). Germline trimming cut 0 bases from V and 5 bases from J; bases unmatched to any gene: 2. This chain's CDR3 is CASSYSAGGHNEQFF. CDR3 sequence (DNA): TGTGCCAGCAGTTACTCTGCGGGGGGGCACAATGAGCAGTTCTTC.

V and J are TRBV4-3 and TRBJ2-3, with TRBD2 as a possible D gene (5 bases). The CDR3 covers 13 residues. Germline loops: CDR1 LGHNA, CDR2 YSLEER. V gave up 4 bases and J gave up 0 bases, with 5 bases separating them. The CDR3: CASSRTSTDTQYF. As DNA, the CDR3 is TGCGCCAGCAGCCGGACTAGCACAGATACGCAGTATTTT.

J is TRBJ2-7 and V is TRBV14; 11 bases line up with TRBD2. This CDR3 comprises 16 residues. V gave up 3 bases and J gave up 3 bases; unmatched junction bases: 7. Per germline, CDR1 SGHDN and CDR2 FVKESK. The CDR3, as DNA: TGTGCCAGCAGCCAGCCTTTAGCGGGAGGGCTCTACGAGCAGTACTTC. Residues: CASSQPLAGGLYEQYF.